The clone carrying this T cell receptor (beta chain) was counted between two and nine times. The antigen remains unidentified. An end of the junction differs from the germline gene, which may be a read error. A J-beta primer mix and a sample-barcoded 5' primer were used in a second PCR of roughly 7 to 12 cycles. TCRdb processed the 5' RACE reads anew with MiXCR; each CDR3 protein has one entry. The sample records 1.5 million to 2 million distinct CDR3 sequences, under 30% being singletons. Germline assignment: CDR1 DFQATT and CDR2 SNEGSKA (reference sequence). This CDR3 contains 15 residues. The record originates from a study of blood T cells in healthy people across ages. Study results and caveats: More naive CD4+ cells and higher diversity were found in long-lived than in aged donors.

The material sequenced was blood. This TCR derives from a woman aged 25 to 39 in good health. This chain joins TRBV20-1 and TRBJ1-2, with D unclear. The CDR3 sequence is CSSRDLKGVYYGYTF. CDR3 bases: TGCAGTTCTAGAGATCTGAAGGGTGTCTACTATGGCTACACCTTC.